This record looks at one T cell receptor (beta chain) sequence and its context. A second PCR, run for about 7 to 11 cycles, used a sample-barcoded 5' primer plus a J-beta primer mix. TCRdb ran MiXCR on the 5' RACE reads and lists one entry per CDR3 protein. The sample contains roughly 680,000 distinct CDR3 sequences, approximately 52% of which appear only once. The data derive from a study of blood T cells in healthy people across ages. This CDR3 is 13 amino acids long. Trimming shortened V by 4 bases and J by 2 bases, and 7 bases separated the two germline ends. Per the germline V gene, CDR1 is SGHTA and CDR2 is FQGNSA.

The V gene is TRBV7-2, the J gene TRBJ2-3, with D hard to call. The sequence was collected from a woman aged 80 or older in good health. Sequencing was done on a sample of blood. The CDR3 region is CASSSAFTDTQYF. The CDR3 DNA is TGTGCCAGCAGCTCGGCCTTCACAGATACGCAGTATTTT.